The entry that follows covers one T cell receptor (beta chain) sequence. Its antigen specificity is not known. Base qualities were left out, and no much larger clone turns up one base away. The immunoSEQ Platform was used to amplify TCRbeta CDR3 regions from extracted genomic DNA. The immunoSEQ assay combined multiplex PCR with high-throughput sequencing and a vendor bioinformatics pipeline. The original pipeline was this. Non-productive sequences and CDR3s under 4 amino acids long were removed, and the clonotype frequencies in each sample were recalculated. Shared clonotypes were identified in immunoSEQ Analyzer 2.0 as identical CDR3 amino acid, V gene and J gene sequences. To normalize repertoire overlap, the number of shared clonotypes was divided by the product of the two clone-set sizes and multiplied by 1000 to give arbitrary units. In TCRdb, the immuneACCESS table is reduced to in-frame sequences with V and J assigned. These tables do not hold every clone; where another copy was compared, an unresolved V gene accounts for under half, and the others remain unexplained. From that table come the V and J calls and clone size; the DNA was used to work out D and trimming. In this sample the table shows 30,000 to 40,000 clones, more than 75% of which occur a single time. 2% to 3% of the sample is in the top ten clones.

The source of the sample is a study of memory B cells and T cells in multiple sclerosis (dated by TCRdb to 2016 to 2019). At the level of the whole study: The study compared the TCR beta repertoires of autoproliferating peripheral T cells with those of brain lesion-infiltrating T cells in multiple sclerosis patients. TCR sequencing involved a couple of multiple sclerosis patients from whom brain lesions at autopsy or brain-infiltrating cells from biopsy were available.

As encoded in the germline V gene, CDR1 is SQVTM while CDR2 is ANQGSEA. V lost 3 bases and J lost 0 bases; the stretch between them is 8 bases long. Spanning cysteine to phenylalanine, the CDR3 consists of 13 amino acids. Left in the record is the CDR3 DNA by itself, 39 bases read in frame from the first base. Overall study results and their limits: Because clone-set sizes differed between compartments, counts of shared clonotypes were influenced and normalization was required.

After CFSE-labeled PBMCs were cultured without any stimulus, the autoproliferating (CFSEdim) and non-proliferating (CFSEhi) T cell fractions were each sequenced on their own. Altogether, some 50 million CFSE-labeled PBMCs were kept in culture for roughly 7 days with no stimulus, after which the replicate wells were combined. PBMCs were labeled with around 0.5 uM CFSE and cultured without exogenous stimuli in serum-free AIM-V medium. PBMCs were obtained by Ficoll density gradient centrifugation and kept cryopreserved until use. Using a FACSAria III, live 7-AAD-negative cells were sorted, then washed with PBS and stored frozen at -80 degrees C as dry pellets.

The receptor was isolated from a human donor with multiple sclerosis. The V and J genes are TRBV29-1 and TRBJ1-2; the best D guess is TRBD1, with 5 bases matching. Material: PBMCs from blood kept in culture. The CDR3 has the sequence CSVETDTNYGYTF. The nucleotides read TGCAGCGTTGAGACAGATACTAACTATGGCTACACCTTC.